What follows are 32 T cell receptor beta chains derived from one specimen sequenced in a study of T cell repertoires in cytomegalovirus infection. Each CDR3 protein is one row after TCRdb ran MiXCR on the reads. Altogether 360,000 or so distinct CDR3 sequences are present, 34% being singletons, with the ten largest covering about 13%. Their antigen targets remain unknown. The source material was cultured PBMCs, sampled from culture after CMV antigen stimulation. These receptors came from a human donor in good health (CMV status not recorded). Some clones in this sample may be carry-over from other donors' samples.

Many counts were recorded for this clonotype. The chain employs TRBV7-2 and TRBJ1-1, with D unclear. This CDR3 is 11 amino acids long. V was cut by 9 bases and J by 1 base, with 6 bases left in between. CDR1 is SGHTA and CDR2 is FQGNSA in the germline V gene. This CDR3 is CASFRNTEAFF. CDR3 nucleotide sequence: TGTGCCAGTTTCAGGAACACTGAAGCTTTCTTT.

In DNA, the CDR3 is TGTGCCAGCAGTGACTCCCACGAGCAGTACGTC. It encodes CASSDSHEQYV. This chain connects TRBV6-4 to TRBJ2-7; D not certain. The CDR3 is 11 amino acids. Germline CDR1 is MRHNA and CDR2 is SNTAGT.

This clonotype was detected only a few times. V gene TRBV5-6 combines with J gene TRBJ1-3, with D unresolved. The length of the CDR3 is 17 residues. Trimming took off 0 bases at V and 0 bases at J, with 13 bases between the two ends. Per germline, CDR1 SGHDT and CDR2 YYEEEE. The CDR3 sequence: CASSLEGGRRSGNTIYF. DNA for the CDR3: TGTGCCAGCAGCTTGGAAGGTGGTCGGCGCTCTGGAAACACCATATATTTT.

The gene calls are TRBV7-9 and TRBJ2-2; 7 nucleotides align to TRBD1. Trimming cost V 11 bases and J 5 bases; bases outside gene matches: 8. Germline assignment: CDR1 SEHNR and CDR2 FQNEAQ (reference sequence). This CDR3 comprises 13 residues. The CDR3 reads CAPSGTDTGELFF. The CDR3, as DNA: TGTGCCCCATCGGGGACAGATACCGGGGAGCTGTTTTTT.

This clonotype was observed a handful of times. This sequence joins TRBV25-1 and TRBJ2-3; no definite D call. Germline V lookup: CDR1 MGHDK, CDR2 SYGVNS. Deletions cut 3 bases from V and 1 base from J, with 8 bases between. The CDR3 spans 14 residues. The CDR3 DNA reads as TGTGCCAGCAGTGACATGAAACGCACAGATACGCAGTATTTT. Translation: CASSDMKRTDTQYF. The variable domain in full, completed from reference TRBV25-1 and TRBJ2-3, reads EADIYQTPRYLVIGTGKKITLECSQTMGHDKMYWYQQDPGMELHLIHYSYGVNSTEKGDLSSESTVSRIRTEHFPLTLESARPSHTSQYLCASSDMKRTDTQYFGPGTRLTVL.

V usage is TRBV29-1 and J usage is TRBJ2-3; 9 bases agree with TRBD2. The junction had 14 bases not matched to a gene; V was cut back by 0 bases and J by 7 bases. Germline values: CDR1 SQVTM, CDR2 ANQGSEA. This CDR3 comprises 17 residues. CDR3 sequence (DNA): TGCAGCGTTGAAGAGTTGGGTAGCGGGAGCCCGGGGTATACGCAGTATTTT. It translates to CSVEELGSGSPGYTQYF.

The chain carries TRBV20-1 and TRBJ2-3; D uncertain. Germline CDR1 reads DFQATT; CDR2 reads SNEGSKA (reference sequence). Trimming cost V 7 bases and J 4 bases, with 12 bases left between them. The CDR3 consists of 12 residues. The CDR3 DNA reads TGCAGTGGTAGGGATGATGCAGATACGCAGTATTTT. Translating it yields CSGRDDADTQYF.

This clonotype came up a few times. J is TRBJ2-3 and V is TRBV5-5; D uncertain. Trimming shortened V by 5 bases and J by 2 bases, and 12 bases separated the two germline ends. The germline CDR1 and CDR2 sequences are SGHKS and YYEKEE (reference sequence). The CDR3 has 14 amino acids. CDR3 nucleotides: TGTGCCAGCAGGGTGAGATATCCCACAGATACGCAGTATTTT. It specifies CASRVRYPTDTQYF.

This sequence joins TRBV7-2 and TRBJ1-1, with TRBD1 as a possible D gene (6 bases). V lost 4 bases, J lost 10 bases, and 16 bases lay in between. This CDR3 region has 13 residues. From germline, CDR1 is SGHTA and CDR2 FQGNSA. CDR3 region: CASSSPGQGRAFF. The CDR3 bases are TGTGCCAGCAGCTCTCCCGGGCAGGGGAGAGCTTTCTTT.

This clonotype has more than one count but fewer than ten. The CDR3 here is CASSLGLAGLNTGELFF. CDR3 coding DNA: TGTGCCAGCAGCTTAGGACTAGCGGGATTGAACACCGGGGAGCTGTTTTTT. The chain is built from TRBV7-2 and TRBJ2-2, with 11 bases aligning to TRBD2. The length of the CDR3 is 17 residues. Germline CDR1 and CDR2: SGHTA and FQGNSA. V lost 1 base, J lost 1 base, and 2 bases stayed unmatched.

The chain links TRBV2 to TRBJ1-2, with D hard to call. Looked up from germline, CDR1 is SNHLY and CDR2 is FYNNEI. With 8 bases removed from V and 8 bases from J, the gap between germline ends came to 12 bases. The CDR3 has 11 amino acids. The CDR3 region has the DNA TGTGCCAGCCGGACGGACGCCGGCTACACCTTC. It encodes CASRTDAGYTF. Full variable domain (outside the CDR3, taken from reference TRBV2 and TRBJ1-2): EPEVTQTPSHQVTQMGQEVILRCVPISNHLYFYWYRQILGQKVEFLVSFYNNEISEKSEIFDDQFSVERPDGSNFTLKIRSTKLEDSAMYFCASRTDAGYTFGSGTRLTVV.

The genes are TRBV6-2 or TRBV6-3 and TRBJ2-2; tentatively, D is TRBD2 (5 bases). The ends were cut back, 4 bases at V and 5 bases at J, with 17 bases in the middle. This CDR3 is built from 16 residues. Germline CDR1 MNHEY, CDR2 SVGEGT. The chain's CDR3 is CASSSLLDSGTGELFF. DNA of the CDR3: TGTGCCAGCAGTTCCTTATTGGACTCCGGGACCGGGGAGCTGTTTTTT.

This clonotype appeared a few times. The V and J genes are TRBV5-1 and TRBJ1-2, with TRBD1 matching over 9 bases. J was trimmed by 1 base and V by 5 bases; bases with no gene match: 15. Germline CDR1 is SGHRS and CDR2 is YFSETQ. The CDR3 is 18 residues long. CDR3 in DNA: TGCGCCAGCAGTCTCCGGGAAGGACAGGGGATTTTTAACTATGGCTACACCTTC. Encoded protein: CASSLREGQGIFNYGYTF.

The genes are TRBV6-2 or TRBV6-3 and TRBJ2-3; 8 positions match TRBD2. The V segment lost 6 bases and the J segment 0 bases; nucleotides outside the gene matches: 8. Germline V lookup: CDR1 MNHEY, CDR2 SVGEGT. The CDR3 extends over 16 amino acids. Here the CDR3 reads CASSKRTSLSTDTQYF. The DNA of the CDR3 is TGTGCCAGCAGCAAACGGACTAGCCTTAGCACAGATACGCAGTATTTT.

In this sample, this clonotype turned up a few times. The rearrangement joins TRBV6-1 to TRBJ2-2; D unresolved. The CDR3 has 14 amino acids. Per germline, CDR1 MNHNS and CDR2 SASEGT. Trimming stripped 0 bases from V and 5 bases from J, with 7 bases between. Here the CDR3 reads CASSEAALTGELFF. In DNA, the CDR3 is TGTGCCAGCAGTGAAGCTGCGCTTACCGGGGAGCTGTTTTTT.

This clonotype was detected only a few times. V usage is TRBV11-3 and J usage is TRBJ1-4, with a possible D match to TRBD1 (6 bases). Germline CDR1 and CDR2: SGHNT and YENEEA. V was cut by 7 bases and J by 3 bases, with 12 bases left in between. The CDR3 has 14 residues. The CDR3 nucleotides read TGTGCCAGCAACCGGGGGGCGGCTAATGAAAAACTGTTTTTT. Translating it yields CASNRGAANEKLFF.

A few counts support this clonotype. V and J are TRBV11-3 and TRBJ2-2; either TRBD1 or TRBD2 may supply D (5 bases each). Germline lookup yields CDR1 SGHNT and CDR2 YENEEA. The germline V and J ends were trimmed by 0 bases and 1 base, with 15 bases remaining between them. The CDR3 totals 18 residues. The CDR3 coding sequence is TGTGCCAGCAGCTTAGATCTTCCGGGGACCCAGAACACCGGGGAGCTGTTTTTT. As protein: CASSLDLPGTQNTGELFF.

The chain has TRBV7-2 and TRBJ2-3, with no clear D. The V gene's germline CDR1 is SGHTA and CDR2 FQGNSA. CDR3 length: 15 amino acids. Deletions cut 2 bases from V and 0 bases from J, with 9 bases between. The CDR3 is CASSLLWGSTDTQYF. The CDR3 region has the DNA TGTGCCAGCAGCTTATTATGGGGAAGCACAGATACGCAGTATTTT.

The CDR3 region is CASSLRDRGTSGIYNEQFF. The CDR3, as DNA: TGTGCCAGCAGCTTAAGGGACCGGGGAACAAGCGGGATCTACAATGAGCAGTTCTTC. J is TRBJ2-1 and V is TRBV7-6; 7 nucleotides line up with TRBD2. V was pared by 2 bases and J by 3 bases, with 16 bases of the junction left unmatched. This CDR3 is built from 19 residues. Germline-derived CDR1 and CDR2 are SGHVS and FNYEAQ.

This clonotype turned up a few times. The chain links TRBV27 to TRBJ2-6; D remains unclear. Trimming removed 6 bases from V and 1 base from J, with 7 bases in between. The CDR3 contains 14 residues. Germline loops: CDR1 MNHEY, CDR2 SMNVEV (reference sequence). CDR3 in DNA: TGTGCCAGCAGAAGAGTATCTGGGGCCAACGTCCTGACTTTC. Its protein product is CASRRVSGANVLTF. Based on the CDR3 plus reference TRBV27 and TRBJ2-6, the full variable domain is EAQVTQNPRYLITVTGKKLTVTCSQNMNHEYMSWYRQDPGLGLRQIYYSMNVEVTDKGDVPEGYKVSRKEKRNFPLILESPSPNQTSLYFCASRRVSGANVLTFGAGSRLTVL.

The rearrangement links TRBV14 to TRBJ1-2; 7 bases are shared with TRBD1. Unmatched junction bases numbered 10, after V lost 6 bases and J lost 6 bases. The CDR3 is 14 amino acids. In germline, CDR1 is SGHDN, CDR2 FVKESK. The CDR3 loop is CASSTDRLRDGYTF. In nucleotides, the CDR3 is TGTGCCAGCAGTACGGACAGGCTTCGGGATGGCTACACCTTC.

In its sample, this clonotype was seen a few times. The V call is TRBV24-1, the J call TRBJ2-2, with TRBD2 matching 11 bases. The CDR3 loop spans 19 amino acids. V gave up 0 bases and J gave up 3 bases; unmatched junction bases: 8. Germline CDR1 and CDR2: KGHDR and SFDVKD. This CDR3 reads CATSDLPRLAGSDTGELFF. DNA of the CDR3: TGTGCCACCAGTGATTTGCCAAGACTAGCGGGATCGGACACCGGGGAGCTGTTTTTT.

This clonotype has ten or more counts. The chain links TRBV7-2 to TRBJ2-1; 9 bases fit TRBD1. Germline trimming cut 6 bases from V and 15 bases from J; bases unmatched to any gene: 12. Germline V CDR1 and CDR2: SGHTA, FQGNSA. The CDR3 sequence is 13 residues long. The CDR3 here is CASSSGTGLRVFF. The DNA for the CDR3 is TGTGCCAGCAGTTCCGGGACAGGGCTACGAGTGTTCTTC.

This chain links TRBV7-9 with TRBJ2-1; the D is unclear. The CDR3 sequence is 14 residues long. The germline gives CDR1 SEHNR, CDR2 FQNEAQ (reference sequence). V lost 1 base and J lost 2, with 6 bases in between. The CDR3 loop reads CASSLVDAYNEQFF. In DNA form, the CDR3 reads TGTGCCAGCAGCTTAGTCGACGCCTACAATGAGCAGTTCTTC.

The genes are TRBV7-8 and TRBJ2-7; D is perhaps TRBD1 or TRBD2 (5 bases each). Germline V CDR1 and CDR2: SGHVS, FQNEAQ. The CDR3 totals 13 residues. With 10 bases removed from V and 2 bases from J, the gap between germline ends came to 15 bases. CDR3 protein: CATYGVGAYEQYF. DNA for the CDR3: TGTGCCACTTACGGTGTGGGGGCCTACGAGCAGTACTTC.

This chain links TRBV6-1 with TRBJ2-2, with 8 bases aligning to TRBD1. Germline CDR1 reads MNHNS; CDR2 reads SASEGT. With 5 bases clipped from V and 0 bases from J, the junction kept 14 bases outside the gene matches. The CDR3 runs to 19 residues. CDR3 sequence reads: CASSKRPDRDRSNTGELFF. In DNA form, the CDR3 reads TGTGCCAGCAGTAAACGACCGGACAGGGACCGATCGAACACCGGGGAGCTGTTTTTT.

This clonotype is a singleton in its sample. CDR3 DNA sequence: TGTGCCAGCAGTTTACAATCCTCAGGGGCCTATGGCTACACCTTC. It is translated as CASSLQSSGAYGYTF. The chain has TRBV27 and TRBJ1-2, with D possibly matching TRBD1 (6 bases). The CDR3 extends over 15 amino acids. Trimming pared 2 bases from V and 4 bases from J, leaving 14 bases between. Germline CDR1 MNHEY, CDR2 SMNVEV (reference sequence).

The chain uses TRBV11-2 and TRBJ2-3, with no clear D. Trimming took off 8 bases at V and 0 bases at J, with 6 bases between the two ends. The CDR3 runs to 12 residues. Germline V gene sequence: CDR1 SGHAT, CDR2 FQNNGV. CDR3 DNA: TGTGCCAGCGACCATAGCACAGATACGCAGTATTTT. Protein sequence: CASDHSTDTQYF.

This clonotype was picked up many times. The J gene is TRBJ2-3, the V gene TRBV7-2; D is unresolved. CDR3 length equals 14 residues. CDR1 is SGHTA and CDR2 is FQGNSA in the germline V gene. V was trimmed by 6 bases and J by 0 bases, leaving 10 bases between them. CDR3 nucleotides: TGTGCCAGCAGACAAGCGTGGAGCACAGATACGCAGTATTTT. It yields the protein CASRQAWSTDTQYF.

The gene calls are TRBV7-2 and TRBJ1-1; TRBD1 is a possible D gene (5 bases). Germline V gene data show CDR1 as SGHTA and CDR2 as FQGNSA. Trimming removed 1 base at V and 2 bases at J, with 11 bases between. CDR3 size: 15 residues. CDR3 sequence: CASSLGGRLNTEAFF. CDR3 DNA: TGTGCCAGCAGCTTAGGGGGCAGACTTAACACTGAAGCTTTCTTT.

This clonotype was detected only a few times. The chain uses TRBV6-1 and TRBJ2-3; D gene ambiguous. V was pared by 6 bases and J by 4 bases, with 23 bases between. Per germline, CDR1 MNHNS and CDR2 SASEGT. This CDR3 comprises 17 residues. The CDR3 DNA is TGTGCCAGCAGCACTACGCCGGTGGCTAGTGCTTCAGATACGCAGTATTTT. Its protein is CASSTTPVASASDTQYF.

The CDR3 spells CASSLYREDYEQYV. CDR3 in DNA: TGTGCCAGCAGTTTATACAGGGAAGATTACGAGCAGTACGTC. The chain links TRBV12-3 or TRBV12-4 to TRBJ2-7, with D tentatively TRBD1 (6 bases). CDR3 size: 14 residues. Between the trimmed V and J ends, which lost 2 bases and 4 bases, there was a span of 12 bases.